This T cell receptor (beta chain) came from a study of shared clonotypes between healthy human individuals. As for the study in general: CD4 naive and memory got three plates each, CD8 naive two, CD8 memory one.

About this clone itself: Its antigen is not identified.

Trimming stripped 1 base from V and 5 bases from J, with 25 bases between. The germline V gene encodes CDR1 SGHRS and CDR2 YFSETQ. The CDR3 extends over 18 amino acids. Study results and limitations: Compared with memory subsets, naive subsets generally had larger estimated richness. Clonotypes shared by all four sorted-subset donors had higher generation probabilities than non-shared clonotypes.

Clones were sequenced by immunoSEQ multiplex PCR, and TCRdb holds only the in-frame ones, with some missing. This table holds roughly 660,000 clones, less than 95% found once. The chain links TRBV5-1 to TRBJ2-7; D may correspond to TRBD1 or TRBD2 (6 bases each). Sequenced material: memory CD8+ T cells from PBMCs. Subset: CD45RO+ cells pooled with CCR7-negative TemRA cells. This TCR was sampled from a man in his late teens or twenties in good health. Some clones in this sample may be carry-over from other donors' samples. The CDR3 sequence: CASSLKVRVGGGTDEQYF. CDR3 nucleotides: TGCGCCAGCAGCTTGAAGGTTAGGGTAGGGGGAGGAACGGACGAGCAGTACTTC.